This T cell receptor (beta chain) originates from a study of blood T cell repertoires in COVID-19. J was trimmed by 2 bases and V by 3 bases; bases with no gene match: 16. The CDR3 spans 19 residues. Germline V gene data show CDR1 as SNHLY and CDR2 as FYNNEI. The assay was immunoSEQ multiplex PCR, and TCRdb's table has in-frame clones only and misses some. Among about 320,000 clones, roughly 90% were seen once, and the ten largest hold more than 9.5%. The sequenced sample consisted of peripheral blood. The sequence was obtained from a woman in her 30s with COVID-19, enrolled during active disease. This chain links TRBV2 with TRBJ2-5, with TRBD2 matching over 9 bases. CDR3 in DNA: TGTGCCAGCAGTGACTTTTTGGCTAGCGGGGAAAACATACAAGAGACCCAGTACTTC. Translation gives CASSDFLASGENIQETQYF. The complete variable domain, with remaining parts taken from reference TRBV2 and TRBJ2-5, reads EPEVTQTPSHQVTQMGQEVILRCVPISNHLYFYWYRQILGQKVEFLVSFYNNEISEKSEIFDDQFSVERPDGSNFTLKIRSTKLEDSAMYFCASSDFLASGENIQETQYFGPGTRLLVL.